The 2 T cell receptor beta chains below come from one sample, sequenced in a study of T cell responses to AZD1222 COVID-19 vaccine (dated by TCRdb to 2020 to 2022). This specimen's time point label, interpreted: baseline before first vaccination. Library method: the immunoSEQ multiplex PCR assay. The immuneACCESS repertoire file appears here via TCRdb, limited to in-frame rearrangements. These files lack a portion of the clones; in checked studies, under half of the deficit traces to unresolved V genes, and the cause of the others is not known. The sample records 95,000 to 150,000 clones, 85% to 90% of which are singletons. Together, the top ten hold around 3.3% of the sample. The sample was peripheral blood, taken on day 0 of AZD1222 vaccination. The receptors originated from an adult in good health.

This clone was picked up one time. The chain carries TRBV5-1 and TRBJ1-1; 8 bases are a match to TRBD1. This CDR3 spans 16 amino acids. J was trimmed by 3 bases and V by 5 bases; bases with no gene match: 12. The germline V gene has CDR1 SGHRS and CDR2 YFSETQ. CDR3 sequence: CASSLIGQGLHTEAFF. The CDR3 nucleotides read TGCGCCAGCAGTTTGATCGGACAGGGCCTGCACACTGAAGCTTTCTTT.

This clone was detected only once. The V and J genes are TRBV28 and TRBJ1-2; no clear D. Trimming shortened V by 5 bases and J by 3 bases, and 10 bases separated the two germline ends. CDR3 length equals 13 residues. CDR1 MDHEN and CDR2 SYDVKM come from the germline V gene. The CDR3 is CASSLPGDYGYTF. The CDR3 DNA reads as TGTGCCAGCAGTCTCCCTGGGGACTATGGCTACACCTTC.